The T cell receptor beta chain under discussion was sequenced for a study of blood T cells in healthy people across ages. As for this clonotype: Its specificity is unknown.

A sample-barcoded 5' primer and a J-beta primer mix were used in a second PCR of roughly 7 to 12 cycles. Each cDNA was tagged by a template-switch adaptor containing 12 random nucleotides. TCRdb used MiXCR to reprocess the 5' RACE reads, holding one entry per CDR3 protein. The sample includes some 1,800,000 distinct CDR3 sequences, 30% to 40% seen only once; the top ten take 23%. Study-wide results and limits: Older individuals had lower TCR beta diversity per million T cells (the decline was roughly linear). A greater number of naive CD4+ cells and higher diversity distinguished long-lived donors from aged donors.

The TCR comes from a human donor in good health. Sequenced sample: blood.

The DNA of the CDR3 is TGTGCCAGCAGCCATACCGGCGGGGATACGCAGTATTTT. Translated: CASSHTGGDTQYF. The rearrangement links TRBV4-2 to TRBJ2-3; weak D call: TRBD2 (5 bases). There are 13 residues in the CDR3. V dropped 3 bases and J dropped 6 bases, with 10 bases sitting between them. From germline, CDR1 is LGHNA and CDR2 YNFKEQ.